This TCR beta chain appears in the sequencing data of a study of metastatic and nonmetastatic thyroid tumors. Study-level information: Malignant thyroid and benign thyroid patients provided blood and tumor or nodule tissue whose repertoires were compared.

Original data processing: Across clinicopathological groups, CDR3 differences served as the basis for building a distant-metastasis classifier for papillary thyroid cancer. TCRdb re-analyzed the PCR reads using MiXCR. Here the V and J calls rest on TCRdb's processing, not on the authors' analysis. The sample includes over 50,000 clones, under 30% of them seen just once. No treatment had been given to any patient before thyroid surgery. In germline, CDR1 is MNHNS, CDR2 SASEGT. Between the trimmed V and J ends, which lost 5 bases and 6 bases, there was a span of 11 bases. This CDR3 spans 14 amino acids.

The chain recombines TRBV6-1 with TRBJ1-6, with TRBD1 as a possible D gene (5 bases). The TCR comes from a female donor with papillary thyroid cancer or a benign thyroid nodule (not recorded which). Some clones in this sample may be carry-over from other donors' samples. The source material was blood. In DNA form, the CDR3 reads TGTGCCAGCAGTTCAGGGTTGGGTAATTCACCCCTCCACTTT. Translating it yields CASSSGLGNSPLHF.